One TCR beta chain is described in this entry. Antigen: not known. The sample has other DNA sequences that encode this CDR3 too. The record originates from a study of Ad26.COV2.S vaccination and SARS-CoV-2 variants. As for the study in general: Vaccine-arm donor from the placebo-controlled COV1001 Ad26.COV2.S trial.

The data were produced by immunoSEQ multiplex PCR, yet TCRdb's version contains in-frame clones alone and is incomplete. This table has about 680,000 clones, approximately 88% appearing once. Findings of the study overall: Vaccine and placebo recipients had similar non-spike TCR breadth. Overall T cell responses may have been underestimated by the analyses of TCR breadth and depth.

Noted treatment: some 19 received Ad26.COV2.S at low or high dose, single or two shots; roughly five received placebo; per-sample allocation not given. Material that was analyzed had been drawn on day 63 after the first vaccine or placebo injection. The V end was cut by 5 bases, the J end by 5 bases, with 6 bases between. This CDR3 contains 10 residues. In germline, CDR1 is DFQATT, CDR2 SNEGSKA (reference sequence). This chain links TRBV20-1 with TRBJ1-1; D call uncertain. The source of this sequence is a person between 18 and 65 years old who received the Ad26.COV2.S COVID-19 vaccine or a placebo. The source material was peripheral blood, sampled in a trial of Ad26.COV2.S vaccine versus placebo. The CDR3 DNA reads TGCAGTGCTCGTGGGACTGAAGCTTTCTTT. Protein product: CSARGTEAFF.